Shown below are 5 T cell receptor beta chains from a single sample sequenced in a study of breast tumors, draining lymph nodes, adjacent tissues. MiXCR, run by TCRdb on the multiplex PCR reads, gives a single entry per CDR3 protein. In the table there are tens of thousands of distinct CDR3 sequences, approximately 57% of which are singletons. Specimen: breast tumor tissue. The receptors stem from a female donor with breast cancer. Some clones in this sample may be carry-over from other donors' samples.

This clonotype turned up a few times. One junction end disagrees with the germline gene, perhaps due to a read error. The rearrangement links TRBV20-1 to TRBJ2-5; D is undetermined. Germline CDR1 reads DFQATT; CDR2 reads SNEGSKA (reference sequence). The CDR3 extends over 16 amino acids. DNA for the CDR3: TGCAGTGCCAGAGATCTGGGGAAAGTAGTTTGGGAGACCCAGTACTTC. It yields the protein CSARDLGKVVWETQYF.

The V call is TRBV6-2 or TRBV6-3, the J call TRBJ2-1; TRBD2 matches 14 bases. Germline V gives CDR1 MNHEY, CDR2 SVGEGT. V shed 5 bases, J shed 14 bases, and the junction held 11 bases outside the gene matches. The CDR3 has 15 amino acids. The CDR3 here is CASSRPGTSGSFKFF. CDR3 DNA sequence: TGTGCCAGCAGTCGCCCCGGGACTAGCGGGAGTTTTAAGTTCTTC.

A word on this clonotype: Its ends do not fully match the called genes, so a read error is possible. The CDR3 DNA follows: TGTGCCAACACCTACCAAGGGGGGGGACACTACGATGAGCAGTTCTTC. Translation: CANTYQGGGHYDEQFF. The gene calls are TRBV7-2 and TRBJ2-1, with a weak D call TRBD2 (7 bases). Germline CDR1 and CDR2: SGHTA and FQGNSA. This CDR3 is 16 amino acids long.

The rearrangement links TRBV2 to TRBJ1-2, with 10 bases identical to TRBD1. V lost 7 bases, J lost 4 bases, and 15 bases stayed unmatched. The germline V gene has CDR1 SNHLY and CDR2 FYNNEI. The length of the CDR3 is 17 residues. The CDR3 nucleotides read TGTGCCAGCATCCGGGACAGGGGCCAGGGCTCTCCCTATGGCTACACCTTC. Translation gives CASIRDRGQGSPYGYTF.

The rearrangement uses TRBV12-3 or TRBV12-4 and TRBJ2-3; unclear D gene. This CDR3 comprises 16 residues. V lost 4 bases to trimming and J lost 1 base, with 15 bases between them. CDR3 in DNA: TGTGCCAGCAGTTCCCGGCCTCACGCTGGCACAGATACGCAGTATTTT. The encoded protein is CASSSRPHAGTDTQYF.